What follows are 21 T cell receptor beta chains derived from one specimen sequenced in a study of naive and memory T cell subsets. These receptors' targets are unknown. Whole-study results and caveats: Especially in CD8 cells, naive repertoires contained a few larger clonotypes, possibly CD45RA-re-expressing memory cells.

An equimolar mix of two oligonucleotides served as the beta constant-region primer for TRBC1 and TRBC2. Four rounds of PCR amplified the ligated cDNA using nested alpha and beta constant-region primers plus SP2. TCRdb itself ran the UMI-ligation and nested PCR reads through MiXCR, one entry per CDR3 protein. There are about 90,000 distinct CDR3 sequences in the sample; around 11% occur only once, and approximately 0.14% lies in the top ten. Sequenced sample: naive CD4+ T cells from blood. The receptors come from a human donor in good health.

This clonotype was counted a few times. J is TRBJ2-5 and V is TRBV10-3, with D maybe TRBD2 (5 bases). Trimming took off 4 bases at V and 3 bases at J, with 9 bases between the two ends. Germline lookup yields CDR1 ENHRY and CDR2 SYGVKD. The CDR3 covers 13 residues. CDR3 sequence reads: CAISGWGEETQYF. CDR3 nucleotides: TGTGCCATCAGTGGTTGGGGAGAAGAGACCCAGTACTTC.

This clonotype came up many times. V is TRBV18 and J is TRBJ2-3; perhaps TRBD2 as D (6 bases). Germline lookup yields CDR1 KGHSH and CDR2 LQKENI. The CDR3 contains 15 residues. V was pared by 3 bases and J by 0 bases, with 10 bases between. The CDR3 region has the DNA TGTGCCAGCTCACCGTTGGGGACTAGCACAGATACGCAGTATTTT. Residues: CASSPLGTSTDTQYF. The complete variable domain, with remaining parts taken from reference TRBV18 and TRBJ2-3, reads NAGVMQNPRHLVRRRGQEARLRCSPMKGHSHVYWYRQLPEEGLKFMVYLQKENIIDESGMPKERFSAEFPKEGPSILRIQQVVRGDSAAYFCASSPLGTSTDTQYFGPGTRLTVL.

The table lists this clonotype with a few counts. The chain joins TRBV9 to TRBJ2-1; D is perhaps TRBD1 (6 bases). V shed 2 bases and J shed 5 bases, with 11 bases lying between them. The CDR3 is 14 residues long. CDR1 and CDR2 (germline): SGDLS, YYNGEE. The CDR3 DNA is TGTGCCAGCAGCGTGGGACACGGAGACAATGAGCAGTTCTTC. Its translation is CASSVGHGDNEQFF.

This clonotype was found a few times. This chain joins TRBV19 and TRBJ1-5; 8 bases match TRBD1. V trimming: 3 bases; J trimming: 0 bases; junction bases outside the gene matches: 7. The CDR3 has 17 amino acids. The germline CDR1 and CDR2 sequences are LNHDA and SQIVND (reference sequence). The CDR3 loop reads CASSMYRGRFSNQPQHF. The CDR3 DNA reads as TGTGCCAGTAGTATGTACAGGGGGAGGTTTAGCAATCAGCCCCAGCATTTT.

This clonotype has ten or more counts. V is TRBV5-4 and J is TRBJ2-3, with D hard to call. The CDR3 is 15 amino acids. Germline V gene sequence: CDR1 SGHNT, CDR2 YYREEE (reference sequence). V lost 0 bases and J lost 0, with 8 bases in between. CDR3 loop: CASSLDGASTDTQYF. The CDR3 DNA follows: TGTGCCAGCAGCTTGGACGGAGCGAGCACAGATACGCAGTATTTT.

This clonotype has only a few counts. V and J are TRBV6-5 and TRBJ1-2; possible D gene TRBD1, 6 bases. Germline-derived CDR1 and CDR2 are MNHEY and SVGAGI. The V end was cut by 6 bases, the J end by 4 bases, with 9 bases between. CDR3 length: 12 residues. This CDR3 is CASRDSRYGYTF. The DNA of the CDR3 is TGTGCCAGCAGGGACAGTCGCTATGGCTACACCTTC.

The rearrangement uses TRBV20-1 and TRBJ2-5; D gene ambiguous. Germline V CDR1 and CDR2: DFQATT, SNEGSKA (reference sequence). The ends were cut back, 4 bases at V and 5 bases at J, with 11 bases in the middle. CDR3 size: 12 residues. For the CDR3, the DNA is TGCAGTGCTAAGTTCAGTTACGAGACCCAGTACTTC. Translated, it gives CSAKFSYETQYF.

The sample holds many counts of this clonotype. V usage is TRBV6-4 and J usage is TRBJ2-1; 9 bases map to TRBD2. There are 14 residues in the CDR3. The J segment lost 5 bases and the V segment lost 9 bases, leaving 8 bases of the junction unmatched. The germline gives CDR1 MRHNA, CDR2 SNTAGT. CDR3 DNA sequence: TGTGCCAGTGGGGCGGGAGGGCCCAACAATGAGCAGTTCTTC. Its protein is CASGAGGPNNEQFF.

CDR3 sequence: CASSHPGISYEQYF. The DNA for the CDR3 is TGTGCCAGCAGCCACCCCGGGATCTCCTACGAGCAGTACTTC. The chain joins TRBV4-2 to TRBJ2-7, with a tentative D call TRBD2 (5 bases). Germline CDR1 is LGHNA and CDR2 is YNFKEQ. Deletions cut 3 bases from V and 0 bases from J, with 9 bases between. The CDR3 length is 14 residues.

V usage is TRBV6-2 or TRBV6-3 and J usage is TRBJ2-1, with 8 bases matching TRBD2. Germline values: CDR1 MNHEY, CDR2 SVGEGT. The CDR3 is 20 residues long. The ends lost 2 bases at V and 4 bases at J; junction bases unmatched: 19. The CDR3 is CASSYRGTRRRNRTYNEQFF. The CDR3 DNA sequence: TGTGCCAGCAGTTACAGAGGGACTAGAAGGAGAAACCGAACATACAATGAGCAGTTCTTC.

This clonotype showed up many times. V is TRBV7-2 and J is TRBJ2-1, with D tentatively TRBD2 (6 bases). Germline CDR1 reads SGHTA; CDR2 reads FQGNSA. The CDR3 runs to 11 residues. V dropped 4 bases and J dropped 11 bases, with 9 bases sitting between them. CDR3 loop: CASSSGLKQFF. The CDR3 DNA follows: TGTGCCAGCAGCTCGGGACTTAAGCAGTTCTTC.

The gene calls are TRBV3-1 and TRBJ2-3; no definite D call. This CDR3 spans 16 amino acids. Between the trimmed V and J ends, which lost 1 base and 0 bases, there was a span of 11 bases. Germline CDR1 is LGHDT and CDR2 is YNNKEL (reference sequence). The CDR3 region has the DNA TGTGCCAGCAGCCAAGTGAGGAGTATCAGCACAGATACGCAGTATTTT. Its protein is CASSQVRSISTDTQYF.

This clonotype occurred a few times. This chain links TRBV4-1 with TRBJ1-1; D not certain. Trimming took off 1 base at V and 6 bases at J, with 27 bases between the two ends. Germline-derived CDR1 and CDR2 are MGHRA and YSYEKL. This CDR3 spans 19 amino acids. The CDR3 sequence is CASSQAFPPRRDDKAEAFF. For the CDR3, the DNA is TGCGCCAGCAGCCAAGCTTTTCCTCCTCGGCGCGATGATAAGGCTGAAGCTTTCTTT.

This clonotype was detected ten times or more. V gene TRBV6-2 or TRBV6-3 combines with J gene TRBJ2-3; tentatively, D is TRBD2 (6 bases). The CDR3 runs to 15 residues. V was shortened by 2 bases and J by 10 bases, with 19 bases between the two germline ends. Germline loops: CDR1 MNHEY, CDR2 SVGEGT. CDR3 sequence: CASSYMGLSGRAQYF. DNA for the CDR3: TGTGCCAGCAGTTACATGGGACTCTCAGGACGCGCGCAGTATTTT.

The chain joins TRBV29-1 to TRBJ1-2; TRBD1 matches at 8 bases. V trimming: 7 bases; J trimming: 2 bases; junction bases outside the gene matches: 9. The CDR3 runs to 14 residues. CDR1 is SQVTM and CDR2 is ANQGSEA in the germline V gene. CDR3 nucleotides: TGCAGCGCTCTAAGCAGGGGGCAGAACTATGGCTACACCTTC. It translates to CSALSRGQNYGYTF. The complete variable domain, with remaining parts taken from reference TRBV29-1 and TRBJ1-2, reads SAVISQKPSRDICQRGTSLTIQCQVDSQVTMMFWYRQQPGQSLTLIATANQGSEATYESGFVIDKFPISRPNLTFSTLTVSNMSPEDSSIYLCSALSRGQNYGYTFGSGTRLTVV.

Remarks on this clonotype: This may come from a read error, since a much larger clone is one base off. The chain has TRBV20-1 and TRBJ2-1; 7 nucleotides line up with TRBD2. The germline V gene has CDR1 DFQATT and CDR2 SNEGSKA (reference sequence). The CDR3 contains 14 residues. The V gene end was trimmed by 6 bases and the J gene end by 4 bases; junction bases not matched to a gene: 9. In DNA form, the CDR3 reads TGCAGTGCCCCTCTAGCGGTAGGGTACAATGAGCAGTTCTTC. It yields the protein CSAPLAVGYNEQFF.

In this sample, this clonotype turned up a few times. The J gene is TRBJ2-1, the V gene TRBV14; D gene uncertain. V shed 6 bases and J shed 4 bases, with 10 bases lying between them. Germline-derived CDR1 and CDR2 are SGHDN and FVKESK. The CDR3 contains 13 residues. The CDR3 nucleotides read TGTGCCAGCAGTTCGCAGTCGTACAATGAGCAGTTCTTC. Its translation: CASSSQSYNEQFF.

In its sample, this clonotype was seen a few times. The chain uses TRBV7-2 and TRBJ2-5; possible D gene TRBD1, 6 bases. Germline V gene data show CDR1 as SGHTA and CDR2 as FQGNSA. Between the trimmed V and J ends, which lost 1 base and 5 bases, there was a span of 11 bases. This CDR3 comprises 14 residues. CDR3 in DNA: TGTGCCAGCAGCTTAGTCCCAGGGGTGGAGACCCAGTACTTC. Its translation is CASSLVPGVETQYF.

This chain joins TRBV29-1 and TRBJ2-7, with 10 bases matching TRBD1. Looked up from germline, CDR1 is SQVTM and CDR2 is ANQGSEA. The CDR3 is 16 amino acids. V trimming: 6 bases; J trimming: 3 bases; junction bases outside the gene matches: 14. The DNA of the CDR3 is TGCAGCGTGGTAGATTCCGGGACAGGGGCCAACTACGAGCAGTACTTC. Translated: CSVVDSGTGANYEQYF.

This clonotype has more than one count but fewer than ten. In DNA, the CDR3 is TGTGCCAGCAGCCAAGATGCCCGGGGAGATACGCAGTATTTT. Amino acids: CASSQDARGDTQYF. The chain links TRBV14 to TRBJ2-3; D might be TRBD2 (5 bases). The CDR3 is made up of 14 amino acids. V was pared by 0 bases and J by 5 bases, with 9 bases between. Germline V gene data show CDR1 as SGHDN and CDR2 as FVKESK.

The CDR3 protein is CASRAWGQRLAEAFF. The CDR3 region has the DNA TGTGCCAGCAGAGCTTGGGGGCAGAGGCTGGCTGAAGCTTTCTTT. This sequence joins TRBV5-4 and TRBJ1-1, with a tentative D call TRBD1 (6 bases). The V gene's germline CDR1 is SGHNT and CDR2 YYREEE (reference sequence). V lost 5 bases, J lost 6 bases, and 20 bases lay in between. CDR3 length: 15 amino acids.